The 32 T cell receptor beta chains in this list originate from one sample, sequenced in a study of T cells in Graves' hyperthyroidism and ophthalmopathy. Researchers took RNA transcripts and amplified the TCR beta CDR3 regions from them. The HTBI primer set drove a first-round RT-PCR of the TCR CDR3. TCRdb fed the multiplex PCR reads into MiXCR, producing one record per CDR3 protein. The sample includes 540,000 or so distinct CDR3 sequences, 40% to 55% of them seen just once. The sequencing input was peripheral blood or thyroid tissue (not recorded which). The origin of the receptors is an adult woman with Graves' disease, either hyperthyroidism or ophthalmopathy (not recorded which).

This clonotype was counted a few times. The chain recombines TRBV4-1 with TRBJ1-5, with D possibly TRBD1 on 5 matching bases. Germline V gives CDR1 MGHRA, CDR2 YSYEKL. Trimming pared 4 bases from V and 0 bases from J, leaving 28 bases between. The CDR3 spans 21 residues. The DNA of the CDR3 is TGCGCCAGCAGCCGCAGCCAAATCGTCGTTATAGACAGAGATAGCAATCAGCCCCAGCATTTT. It translates to CASSRSQIVVIDRDSNQPQHF.

A remark on this clonotype: Since a much larger clone is just one base distant, this may be a read error. The chain joins TRBV12-3 or TRBV12-4 to TRBJ2-5; D is unresolved. The ends were cut back, 5 bases at V and 10 bases at J, with 11 bases in the middle. The CDR3 has 11 amino acids. For the CDR3, the DNA is TGTGCCAGCAGTGGGGTCCACGACCAGTACTTC. It translates to CASSGVHDQYF.

Comments on this clonotype: This may stem from a read error, because a much larger clone lies one nucleotide away. The chain recombines TRBV6-5 with TRBJ2-7, with 8 bases lining up with TRBD2. With 10 bases clipped from V and 2 bases from J, the junction kept 7 bases outside the gene matches. The germline V gene has CDR1 MNHEY and CDR2 SVGAGI. The CDR3 has 13 amino acids. CDR3 residues: CAIRAGVTYEQYF. CDR3 nucleotides: TGTGCCATCAGAGCGGGAGTTACCTACGAGCAGTACTTC.

In this sample, this clonotype turned up many times. The rearrangement links TRBV7-2 to TRBJ2-7; tentative D call: TRBD1 (6 bases). This CDR3 spans 15 amino acids. The germline V gene encodes CDR1 SGHTA and CDR2 FQGNSA. Trimming removed 4 bases at V and 2 bases at J, with 15 bases between. Here the CDR3 DNA reads TGTGCCAGCAGCTCCCTCGCAGGGGATCCCTACGAGCAGTACTTC. Translated: CASSSLAGDPYEQYF. Based on the CDR3 plus reference TRBV7-2 and TRBJ2-7, the full variable domain is GAGVSQSPSNKVTEKGKDVELRCDPISGHTALYWYRQSLGQGLEFLIYFQGNSAPDKSGLPSDRFSAERTGGSVSTLTIQRTQQEDSAVYLCASSSLAGDPYEQYFGPGTRLTVT.

This clonotype appeared many times. The CDR3 sequence: CASSEQGNQPQHF. The DNA for the CDR3 is TGTGCCAGCAGTGAACAGGGGAATCAGCCCCAGCATTTT. The chain joins TRBV25-1 to TRBJ1-5; possible D gene TRBD1, 6 bases. V was clipped by 2 bases and J by 4 bases, with 6 bases between them. Germline V gene sequence: CDR1 MGHDK, CDR2 SYGVNS. The CDR3 totals 13 residues.

V usage is TRBV7-6 and J usage is TRBJ2-1; perhaps TRBD2 as D (5 bases). Trimming cost V 5 bases and J 10 bases, with 21 bases left between them. CDR1 and CDR2 from the germline V gene are SGHVS and FNYEAQ. The CDR3 is 15 residues long. CDR3 amino acids: CASSITLTRSFEQFF. The DNA of the CDR3 is TGTGCCAGCAGCATCACCCTCACTAGGAGCTTCGAGCAGTTCTTC.

This clonotype showed up just once. The chain carries TRBV15 and TRBJ1-5; D is possibly TRBD1 (5 bases). Germline CDR1 and CDR2: LNHNV and YYDKDF (reference sequence). Trimming cost V 5 bases and J 11 bases, with 19 bases left between them. The CDR3 contains 14 residues. CDR3 DNA: TGTGCCACCAGCTACGGGGGGTGGCAAGAGACCCAGCATTTT. Encoded protein: CATSYGGWQETQHF.

The table lists this clonotype with many counts. The chain has TRBV20-1 and TRBJ1-1; D is unclear. The CDR3 extends over 14 amino acids. V was cut by 0 bases and J by 5 bases, with 13 bases left in between. Germline V gene sequence: CDR1 DFQATT, CDR2 SNEGSKA (reference sequence). CDR3 sequence: CSARDSRYLTEAFF. The DNA for the CDR3 is TGCAGTGCTAGAGATAGTCGGTATCTTACTGAAGCTTTCTTT.

In regard to this clonotype: A much larger clone lies one base from this, so it may be a read error. The gene calls are TRBV5-6 and TRBJ2-7; D unclear. The V gene lost 4 bases and the J gene lost 1 base, with 15 bases spanning the gap. Germline loops: CDR1 SGHDT, CDR2 YYEEEE. CDR3 length: 15 residues. CDR3 loop: CASSHTRSPSYEQYF. The CDR3 bases are TGTGCCAGCAGCCACACCCGGTCCCCATCCTACGAGCAGTACTTC.

This clonotype was counted ten times or more. This rearrangement joins TRBV4-2 to TRBJ2-5, with a tentative D call TRBD1 (6 bases). Trimming removed 1 base from V and 5 bases from J, with 14 bases in between. Germline CDR1 LGHNA, CDR2 YNFKEQ. CDR3 length: 15 residues. CDR3 protein: CASSQGGLEGETQYF. In DNA form, the CDR3 reads TGTGCCAGCAGCCAAGGGGGGCTAGAAGGGGAGACCCAGTACTTC.

This clonotype showed up many times. V gene TRBV7-9 combines with J gene TRBJ2-5, with a possible D match to TRBD1 (5 bases). Germline V gene lookup returns CDR1 SEHNR and CDR2 FQNEAQ (reference sequence). This CDR3 region has 16 residues. V was clipped by 4 bases and J by 2 bases, with 17 bases between them. CDR3 bases: TGTGCCAGCAGCTCGTCTAAGACAGACCAGCAAGAGACCCAGTACTTC. Encoded protein: CASSSSKTDQQETQYF.

V and J are TRBV5-5 and TRBJ1-5; TRBD1 matches at 7 bases. The CDR3 extends over 14 amino acids. V was pared by 7 bases and J by 3 bases, with 7 bases of the junction left unmatched. Looked up from germline, CDR1 is SGHKS and CDR2 is YYEKEE (reference sequence). CDR3 coding DNA: TGTGCCAGCGAGGCGGGACAGTTCAATCAGCCCCAGCATTTT. Protein product: CASEAGQFNQPQHF.

As concerns this clonotype: The CDR3 does not end in the conserved phenylalanine or tryptophan, so this is likely a read error. The DNA is omitted, as the CDR3 cannot be located on it reliably, and the CDR3 follows TCRdb's listing. V usage is TRBV20-1 and J usage is TRBJ2-6. The CDR3 has 8 amino acids, counting both end residues. CDR1 and CDR2 (germline): DFQATT, SNEGSKA (reference sequence). CDR3 sequence: CSAQVSTS.

The chain has TRBV7-9 and TRBJ2-5; D is possibly TRBD1 (6 bases). This CDR3 contains 14 residues. CDR1 and CDR2 (germline): SEHNR, FQNEAQ (reference sequence). V lost 5 bases and J lost 9, with 19 bases in between. The CDR3 protein is CASSLQGYEEPQYF. CDR3 sequence (DNA): TGTGCCAGCAGCCTACAGGGCTATGAGGAGCCCCAGTACTTC.

The sample holds many counts of this clonotype. This chain connects TRBV30 to TRBJ1-2; D is ambiguous. This CDR3 region has 12 residues. V was pared by 4 bases and J by 8 bases, with 14 bases between. Germline V gene sequence: CDR1 GTSNPN, CDR2 SVGIG (reference sequence). The CDR3 spells CAWTRTLRGYTF. CDR3 DNA sequence: TGTGCCTGGACGAGGACTTTAAGGGGCTACACCTTC.

A remark on this clonotype: The DNA is left out, because the CDR3 cannot be placed on it with certainty; the CDR3 is given as TCRdb lists it. The chain's CDR3 is CASSIYLCSVGTGPVYEQYF. The V and J genes are TRBV7-9 and TRBJ2-7; TRBD1 was called by the table and not checked on the DNA. Germline V lookup: CDR1 SEHNR, CDR2 FQNEAQ (reference sequence). Ends included, the CDR3 has 20 residues.

The rearrangement uses TRBV19 and TRBJ1-1; D gene uncertain. The V gene lost 7 bases and the J gene lost 0 bases, with 3 bases spanning the gap. Germline values: CDR1 LNHDA, CDR2 SQIVND (reference sequence). The CDR3 is 11 amino acids. The CDR3 loop reads CASKLNTEAFF. CDR3 nucleotide sequence: TGTGCCAGTAAGTTGAACACTGAAGCTTTCTTT.

The V and J genes are TRBV7-9 and TRBJ2-2; 9 bases line up with TRBD1. CDR3 length equals 14 residues. V lost 2 bases, J lost 6 bases, and 1 base stayed unmatched. The germline V gene has CDR1 SEHNR and CDR2 FQNEAQ (reference sequence). The CDR3, as DNA: TGTGCCAGCAGCTTAAGGGACAGGGCCGGGGAGCTGTTTTTT. It specifies CASSLRDRAGELFF.

Many counts were recorded for this clonotype. The rearrangement uses TRBV20-1 and TRBJ2-7; 13 bases map to TRBD2. Trimming took 5 bases from V and 5 from J; bases not matched to a gene: 9. Germline V lookup: CDR1 DFQATT, CDR2 SNEGSKA (reference sequence). The CDR3 is 15 amino acids. In DNA, the CDR3 is TGCAGTGCTCTCCTTCTCGGACTAGCGGGAGACGAGCAGTACTTC. Residues: CSALLLGLAGDEQYF.

This clonotype was counted many times. The rearrangement uses TRBV11-1 and TRBJ2-2; D is unclear. V lost 5 bases to trimming and J lost 7 bases, with 8 bases between them. CDR3 length: 12 residues. From germline, CDR1 is SGHAT and CDR2 FQDESV (reference sequence). CDR3 loop: CASSPGLGELFF. The CDR3 nucleotides read TGTGCCAGCAGCCCAGGCCTCGGGGAGCTGTTTTTT.

This clonotype has at least ten counts. The chain couples TRBV2 to TRBJ2-7, with 9 nucleotides matching TRBD1. The V gene end was trimmed by 3 bases and the J gene end by 3 bases; junction bases not matched to a gene: 6. The CDR3 extends over 15 amino acids. Germline loops: CDR1 SNHLY, CDR2 FYNNEI. The CDR3 sequence: CASSEGQGFFYEQYF. The CDR3 DNA reads as TGTGCCAGCAGTGAGGGACAGGGTTTTTTCTACGAGCAGTACTTC. Filled out from reference TRBV2 and TRBJ2-7, the complete variable domain reads EPEVTQTPSHQVTQMGQEVILRCVPISNHLYFYWYRQILGQKVEFLVSFYNNEISEKSEIFDDQFSVERPDGSNFTLKIRSTKLEDSAMYFCASSEGQGFFYEQYFGPGTRLTVT.

The chain joins TRBV2 to TRBJ1-5; D remains unclear. CDR3 length equals 14 residues. Per the germline V gene, CDR1 is SNHLY and CDR2 is FYNNEI. V was trimmed by 8 bases and J by 7 bases, leaving 18 bases between them. Here the CDR3 DNA reads TGTGCCAGCGCTGAAGAGGAGCGCCAGCAGCCCCAGCATTTT. Protein: CASAEEERQQPQHF.

This chain joins TRBV7-9 and TRBJ2-2; D unresolved. The CDR3 is made up of 13 amino acids. Trimming shortened V by 8 bases and J by 4 bases, and 11 bases separated the two germline ends. CDR1 is SEHNR, CDR2 FQNEAQ, per germline (reference sequence). The CDR3 here is CASGVLTTGELFF. The CDR3 region has the DNA TGTGCCAGCGGAGTATTAACCACCGGGGAGCTGTTTTTT.

This clonotype was counted between two and nine times. This chain joins TRBV30 and TRBJ1-3, with D unclear. The ends were cut back, 3 bases at V and 0 bases at J, with 12 bases in the middle. From germline, CDR1 is GTSNPN and CDR2 SVGIG (reference sequence). This CDR3 has 15 amino acids. This CDR3 reads CAWRREFYSGNTIYF. The CDR3 DNA is TGTGCCTGGAGGAGGGAGTTTTACTCTGGAAACACCATATATTTT.

This clonotype was observed at least ten times. The chain employs TRBV4-1 and TRBJ2-7; 8 bases map to TRBD2. The CDR3 covers 17 residues. Looked up from germline, CDR1 is MGHRA and CDR2 is YSYEKL. The V gene end was trimmed by 1 base and the J gene end by 0 bases; junction bases not matched to a gene: 8. CDR3 amino acids: CASSQGTGTRSSYEQYF. For the CDR3, the DNA is TGCGCCAGCAGCCAAGGCACCGGGACTAGGAGCTCCTACGAGCAGTACTTC.

Concerning this clonotype itself: The junction differs from germline at one of its ends, possibly a read error. The chain joins TRBV6-2 or TRBV6-3 to TRBJ2-6; tentatively, D is TRBD1 (6 bases). This CDR3 is 13 amino acids long. Germline V gene sequence: CDR1 MNHEY, CDR2 SVGEGT. This chain's CDR3 is CASSIRQEVTEAF. CDR3 in DNA: TGTGCCAGCAGTATCAGACAGGAGGTAACTGAAGCTTTC.

Concerning this clonotype: One base away lies a much larger clone, so this may be a sequencing read error. It is likely a read error, because the conserved phenylalanine at the end of the CDR3 is missing. The rearrangement uses TRBV4-1 and TRBJ1-2; D perhaps matches TRBD1 (5 bases). This CDR3 is 13 amino acids long. The V gene lost 1 base and the J gene lost 4 bases, with 7 bases spanning the gap. Germline lookup yields CDR1 MGHRA and CDR2 YSYEKL. The DNA of the CDR3 is TGCGCCAGCAGCCAAGCAGGGACCTATGGCTACACCCTC. Its translation is CASSQAGTYGYTL.

The V call is TRBV24-1, the J call TRBJ2-1; 16 bases agree with TRBD2. This CDR3 region has 18 residues. V lost 5 bases, J lost 0 bases, and 3 bases stayed unmatched. Germline-derived CDR1 and CDR2 are KGHDR and SFDVKD. CDR3 in amino acids: CATSGGLAGGSSYNEQFF. The CDR3 DNA sequence: TGTGCCACCAGTGGGGGACTAGCGGGAGGGAGCTCCTACAATGAGCAGTTCTTC.

Only a few counts were recorded for this clonotype. The V and J genes are TRBV2 and TRBJ1-5; D gene ambiguous. There are 12 residues in the CDR3. Germline values: CDR1 SNHLY, CDR2 FYNNEI. V was trimmed by 6 bases and J by 7 bases, leaving 10 bases between them. CDR3 nucleotide sequence: TGTGCCAGCAGACAAAGACAACAGCCCCAGCATTTT. As protein: CASRQRQQPQHF.

The rearrangement uses TRBV11-1 and TRBJ1-1; D ambiguous. V was cut by 2 bases and J by 1 base, with 11 bases left in between. Germline V gene lookup returns CDR1 SGHAT and CDR2 FQDESV (reference sequence). The CDR3 runs to 15 residues. This chain's CDR3 is CASSLRLPSNTEAFF. CDR3 bases: TGTGCCAGCAGCTTACGGTTGCCATCGAACACTGAAGCTTTCTTT.

This clonotype was found once. The J gene is TRBJ1-2, the V gene TRBV7-8; 7 nucleotides match TRBD1. The V segment lost 0 bases and the J segment 6 bases; nucleotides outside the gene matches: 10. The CDR3 totals 16 residues. In germline, CDR1 is SGHVS, CDR2 FQNEAQ. The CDR3 sequence: CASSLALLVGGNGYTF. Here the CDR3 DNA reads TGTGCCAGCAGCTTAGCGCTTTTGGTAGGGGGCAATGGCTACACCTTC. The full variable domain, in which reference TRBV7-8 and TRBJ1-2 provide the parts outside the CDR3, is GAGVSQSPRYKVAKRGQDVALRCDPISGHVSLFWYQQALGQGPEFLTYFQNEAQLDKSGLPSDRFFAERPEGSVSTLKIQRTQQEDSAVYLCASSLALLVGGNGYTFGSGTRLTVV.

In its sample, this clonotype was seen once. The rearrangement joins TRBV10-3 to TRBJ2-7, with TRBD1 matching 8 bases. Germline-derived CDR1 and CDR2 are ENHRY and SYGVKD. CDR3 size: 13 residues. Here the CDR3 DNA reads TGTGACCGTTCAGGGGGCGTTGGGTACGAGCAGTACTTC. It codes for CDRSGGVGYEQYF.